Here is one TCR beta chain with its context. Its binding antigen is unknown. The sample holds no much larger clone one base away, and base qualities are not on file. In the germline V gene, CDR1 corresponds to SGHRS and CDR2 to YFSETQ. Trimming costs V 3 bases and J 6 bases, and their ends lie 12 bases apart. The CDR3 sequence holds 14 residues, the cysteine and phenylalanine included. CDR3 DNA is the only sequence kept; it has 42 bases, read in frame from the first base. This entry comes from a study of T cell responses to AZD1222 COVID-19 vaccine (dated by TCRdb to 2020 to 2023). A note on the overall study: A total of 240 or so trial participants underwent TCR sequencing, of whom 207 had received two doses of AZD1222 and approximately 26 had received two doses of the MenACWY control vaccine. Enrollment into the trials was organized by age into subgroups of 18-55, 56-69 and 70-plus years, and those subgroups contained roughly 150, 30 and 60 TCR-sequenced participants, respectively. Broader findings and caveats from the paper: Because no day 14 peak-response samples were available, the repertoires could be characterized only after the peak T cell response. After two AZD1222 doses, spike-specific TCR breadth and depth were significantly higher than at day 0 and than in MenACWY recipients. In the small 56-69-year group, the increase in depth fell short of significance, most likely because of low power. Reportedly, almost half of the unique spike-specific TCRs recognized epitopes lying outside the regions that are mutated in the B.1.351 and B.1.1.7 variants. Most participants were white British and females outnumbered males, and the authors suggested that clonal diversity may have been underestimated. CD4 TCRs associated with the vaccine covered the entire spike protein, and the dominant responses were in regions 160-218 and 743-854. Only five or six AZD1222 recipients were SARS-CoV-2 seropositive at baseline, limiting conclusions about previously exposed vaccinees.

The sample's time point label is to be understood as: about 28 days (+/-7) after the second vaccine dose. AZD1222 recipients given second doses at about 4 weeks or at about 12 weeks were pooled, since spike-specific TCR depth and breadth were not found to differ between the two schedules. Samples from vaccinated people were obtained from the UK trials COV001 and COV002, which included a single-blind randomized controlled phase 2/3 trial of AZD1222 (ChAdOx1 nCoV-19) in healthy adults. Trial participant PBMC samples were collected at day 0 and day 28 after the second dose for TCRbeta chain sequencing. The CDR3 regions of human TCRbeta chains were subjected to immunosequencing. As for the authors' bioinformatics: TCRs in the repertoires were compared against a reference library of SARS-CoV-2-specific TCRs that had been generated with the MIRA antigen-specificity platform. Breadth was defined as the fraction of unique TCRs that were SARS-CoV-2-associated, and depth was defined as the fraction of total T cells that were SARS-CoV-2-associated. Using the MIRA data, every spike-specific TCR was mapped to the spike region that the TCR reacted to and assigned to either a CD4 or a CD8 class. Log10-transformed breadth and depth values were compared by one-way ANOVA with Sidak's multiple comparisons tests. Here the immuneACCESS table is served through TCRdb, limited to in-frame sequences with V and J called. Missing clones are a known gap in these copies; in checked studies unresolved V genes cover under half, and the rest lacks a known reason. Clone size and V and J calls were adopted from that table, with D and trimming inferred from the DNA. A total of roughly 98,000 clones appear in this sample, about 90% of them only once. The ten largest account for about 17% of the sample.

Here the sequenced sample was peripheral blood, taken 28 days after the second AZD1222 dose. The chain couples TRBV5-1 to TRBJ1-4; TRBD1 is a weak D gene call, 6 bases matching. The receptor was derived from an adult who received the AZD1222 COVID-19 vaccine. The CDR3 sequence is CASSSQGGDEKLFF. The nucleotide sequence reads TGCGCCAGCAGCTCACAGGGAGGAGATGAAAAACTGTTTTTT.